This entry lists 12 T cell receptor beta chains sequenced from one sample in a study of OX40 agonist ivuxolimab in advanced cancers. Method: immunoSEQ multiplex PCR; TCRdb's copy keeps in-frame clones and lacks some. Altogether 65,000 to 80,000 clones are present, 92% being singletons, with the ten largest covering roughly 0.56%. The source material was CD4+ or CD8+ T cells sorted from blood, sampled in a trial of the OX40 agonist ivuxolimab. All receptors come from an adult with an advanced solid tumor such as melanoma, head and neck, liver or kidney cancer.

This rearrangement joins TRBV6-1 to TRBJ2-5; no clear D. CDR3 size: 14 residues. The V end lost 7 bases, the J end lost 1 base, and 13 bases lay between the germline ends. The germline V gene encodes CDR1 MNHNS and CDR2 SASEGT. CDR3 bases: TGTGCCAGCACCCCCCTAAGGGCCCAAGAGACCCAGTACTTC. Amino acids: CASTPLRAQETQYF.

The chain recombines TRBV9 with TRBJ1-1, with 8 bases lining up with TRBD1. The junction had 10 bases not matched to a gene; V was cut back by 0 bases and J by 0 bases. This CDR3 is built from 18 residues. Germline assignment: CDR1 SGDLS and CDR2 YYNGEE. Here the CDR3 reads CASSVAPLTGDLNTEAFF. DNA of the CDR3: TGTGCCAGCAGCGTAGCTCCTCTGACAGGGGACCTGAACACTGAAGCTTTCTTT.

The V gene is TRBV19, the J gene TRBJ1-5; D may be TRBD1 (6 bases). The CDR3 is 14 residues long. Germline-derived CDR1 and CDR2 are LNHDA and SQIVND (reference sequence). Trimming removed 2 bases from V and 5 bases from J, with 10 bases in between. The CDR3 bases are TGTGCCAGTAGTATACAACAGGGATATCAGCCCCAGCATTTT. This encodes CASSIQQGYQPQHF.

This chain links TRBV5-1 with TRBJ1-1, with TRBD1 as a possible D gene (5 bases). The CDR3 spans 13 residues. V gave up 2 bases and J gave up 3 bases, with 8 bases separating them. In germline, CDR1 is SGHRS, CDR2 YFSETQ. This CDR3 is CASSFWGDTEAFF. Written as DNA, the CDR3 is TGCGCCAGCAGCTTTTGGGGGGACACTGAAGCTTTCTTT. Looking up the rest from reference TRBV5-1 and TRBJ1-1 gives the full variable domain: KAGVTQTPRYLIKTRGQQVTLSCSPISGHRSVSWYQQTPGQGLQFLFEYFSETQRNKGNFPGRFSGRQFSNSRSEMNVSTLELGDSALYLCASSFWGDTEAFFGQGTRLTVV.

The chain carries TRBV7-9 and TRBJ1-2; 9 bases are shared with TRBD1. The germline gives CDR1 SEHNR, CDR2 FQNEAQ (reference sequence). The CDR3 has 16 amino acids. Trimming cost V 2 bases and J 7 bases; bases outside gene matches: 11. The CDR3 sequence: CASSLSLDRGTAGYTF. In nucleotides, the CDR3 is TGTGCCAGCAGCTTATCCCTGGACAGGGGCACGGCTGGCTACACCTTC.

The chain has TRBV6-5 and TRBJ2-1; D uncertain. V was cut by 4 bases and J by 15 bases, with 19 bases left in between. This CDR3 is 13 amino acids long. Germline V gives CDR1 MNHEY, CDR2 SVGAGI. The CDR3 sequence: CASSSRLAAESFF. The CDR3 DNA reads TGTGCCAGCAGTTCCCGACTTGCGGCAGAATCGTTCTTC.

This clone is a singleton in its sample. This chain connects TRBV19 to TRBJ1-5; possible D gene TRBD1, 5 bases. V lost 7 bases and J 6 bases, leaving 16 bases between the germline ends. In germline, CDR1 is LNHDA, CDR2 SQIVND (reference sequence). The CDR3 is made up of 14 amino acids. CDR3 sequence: CASTLWGSGQPQHF. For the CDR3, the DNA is TGTGCCAGTACCCTCTGGGGGTCCGGTCAGCCCCAGCATTTT.

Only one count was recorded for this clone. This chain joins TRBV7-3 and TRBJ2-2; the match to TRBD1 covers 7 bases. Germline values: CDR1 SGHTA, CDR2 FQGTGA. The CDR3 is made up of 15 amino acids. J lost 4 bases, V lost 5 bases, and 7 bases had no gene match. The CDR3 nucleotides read TGTGCCAGCAGCCTAGAGGGGGCAGGCACCGGGGAGCTGTTTTTT. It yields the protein CASSLEGAGTGELFF.

The CDR3 nucleotides are TGCGCCAGCAGCCAAGATACAGGACAGGGGTGGGAGACCCAGTACTTC. As protein: CASSQDTGQGWETQYF. V usage is TRBV4-1 and J usage is TRBJ2-5, with 9 bases identical to TRBD1. The CDR3 contains 16 residues. Germline loops: CDR1 MGHRA, CDR2 YSYEKL. Trimming at V came to 0 bases and at J to 5 bases, leaving 7 bases not matched to a gene.

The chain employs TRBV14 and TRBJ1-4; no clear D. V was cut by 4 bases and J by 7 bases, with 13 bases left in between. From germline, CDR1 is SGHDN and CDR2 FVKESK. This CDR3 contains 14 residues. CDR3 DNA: TGTGCCAGCAGCCCGGACGGAAGAATTGAAAAACTGTTTTTT. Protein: CASSPDGRIEKLFF.

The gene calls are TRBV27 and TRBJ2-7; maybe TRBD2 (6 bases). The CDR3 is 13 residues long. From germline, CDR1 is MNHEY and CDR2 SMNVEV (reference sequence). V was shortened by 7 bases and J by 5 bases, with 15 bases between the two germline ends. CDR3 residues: CASKFAGSHEQYF. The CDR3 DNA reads TGTGCCAGCAAATTTGCGGGAAGCCACGAGCAGTACTTC.

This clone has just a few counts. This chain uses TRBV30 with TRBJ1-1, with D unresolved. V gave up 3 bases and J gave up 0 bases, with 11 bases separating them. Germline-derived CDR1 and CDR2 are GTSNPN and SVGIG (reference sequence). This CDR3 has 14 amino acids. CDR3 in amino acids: CAWSALVVNTEAFF. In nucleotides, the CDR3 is TGTGCCTGGAGCGCCCTCGTCGTGAACACTGAAGCTTTCTTT.